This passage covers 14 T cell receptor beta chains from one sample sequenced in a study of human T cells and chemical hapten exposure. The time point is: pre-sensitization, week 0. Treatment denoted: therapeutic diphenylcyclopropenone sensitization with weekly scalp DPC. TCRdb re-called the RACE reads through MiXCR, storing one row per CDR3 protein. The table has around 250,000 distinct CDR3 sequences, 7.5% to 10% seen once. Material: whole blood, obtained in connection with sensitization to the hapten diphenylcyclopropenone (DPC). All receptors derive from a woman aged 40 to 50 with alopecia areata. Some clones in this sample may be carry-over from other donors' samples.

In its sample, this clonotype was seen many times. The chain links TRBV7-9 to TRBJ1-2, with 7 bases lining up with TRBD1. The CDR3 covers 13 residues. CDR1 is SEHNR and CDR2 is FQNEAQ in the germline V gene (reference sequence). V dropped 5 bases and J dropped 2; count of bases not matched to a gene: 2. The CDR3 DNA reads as TGTGCCAGCAGCGGACAGGCCAACTATGGCTACACCTTC. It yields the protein CASSGQANYGYTF.

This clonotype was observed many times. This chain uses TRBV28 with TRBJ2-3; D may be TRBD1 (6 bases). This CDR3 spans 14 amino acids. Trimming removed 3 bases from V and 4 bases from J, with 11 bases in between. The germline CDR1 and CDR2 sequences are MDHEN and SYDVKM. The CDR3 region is CASSFPDSSDTQYF. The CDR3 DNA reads TGTGCCAGCAGTTTTCCGGACAGTTCAGATACGCAGTATTTT.

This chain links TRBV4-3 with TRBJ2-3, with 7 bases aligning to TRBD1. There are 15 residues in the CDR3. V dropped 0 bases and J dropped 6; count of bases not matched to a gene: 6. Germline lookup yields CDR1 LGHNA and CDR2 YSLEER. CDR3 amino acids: CASSQDYRGTDTQYF. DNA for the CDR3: TGCGCCAGCAGCCAAGATTACAGGGGAACGGATACGCAGTATTTT.

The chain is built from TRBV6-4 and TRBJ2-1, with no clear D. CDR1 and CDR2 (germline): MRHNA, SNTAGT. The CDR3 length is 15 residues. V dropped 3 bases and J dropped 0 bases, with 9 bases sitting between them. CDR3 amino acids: CASSEMASSYNEQFF. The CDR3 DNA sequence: TGTGCCAGCAGTGAAATGGCAAGCTCCTACAATGAGCAGTTCTTC.

The CDR3 protein is CSATSGRNNEQFF. CDR3 bases: TGCAGTGCTACTAGCGGAAGGAACAATGAGCAGTTCTTC. The chain carries TRBV20-1 and TRBJ2-1; 7 positions match TRBD2. The J segment lost 5 bases and the V segment lost 4 bases, leaving 5 bases of the junction unmatched. Germline V gene lookup returns CDR1 DFQATT and CDR2 SNEGSKA (reference sequence). The CDR3 covers 13 residues.

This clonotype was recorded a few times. CDR3 sequence (DNA): TGTGCCAGCAGTTACCATCAGGCGAACACCGGGGAGCTGTTTTTT. Translating gives CASSYHQANTGELFF. The chain joins TRBV6-2 or TRBV6-3 to TRBJ2-2, with no clear D. CDR3 length: 15 amino acids. Per the germline V gene, CDR1 is MNHEY and CDR2 is SVGEGT. The ends were cut back, 2 bases at V and 0 bases at J, with 7 bases in the middle.

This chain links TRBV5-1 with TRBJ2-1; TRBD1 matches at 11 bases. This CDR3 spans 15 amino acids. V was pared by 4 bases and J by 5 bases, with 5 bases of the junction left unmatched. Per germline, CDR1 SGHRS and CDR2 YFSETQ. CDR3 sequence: CASSHGTGGHNEQFF. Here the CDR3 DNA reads TGCGCCAGCAGCCACGGGACAGGGGGACACAATGAGCAGTTCTTC.

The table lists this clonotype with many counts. The CDR3 DNA follows: TGTGCCAGCAGCCCCCGGGGACTAGCGGGAGCGGGTGAGACCCAGTACTTC. This encodes CASSPRGLAGAGETQYF. The rearrangement uses TRBV7-3 and TRBJ2-5, with 14 bases matching TRBD2. This CDR3 has 17 residues. Germline V gene lookup returns CDR1 SGHTA and CDR2 FQGTGA. Trimming cost V 5 bases and J 5 bases; bases outside gene matches: 10.

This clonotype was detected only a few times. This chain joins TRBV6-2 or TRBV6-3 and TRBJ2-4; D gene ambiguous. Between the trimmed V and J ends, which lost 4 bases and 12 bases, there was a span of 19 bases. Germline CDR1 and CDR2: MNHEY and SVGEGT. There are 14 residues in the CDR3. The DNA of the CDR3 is TGTGCCAGCAGTTCGGTCAGCTCCAACTTGGATCAGTACTTC. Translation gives CASSSVSSNLDQYF.

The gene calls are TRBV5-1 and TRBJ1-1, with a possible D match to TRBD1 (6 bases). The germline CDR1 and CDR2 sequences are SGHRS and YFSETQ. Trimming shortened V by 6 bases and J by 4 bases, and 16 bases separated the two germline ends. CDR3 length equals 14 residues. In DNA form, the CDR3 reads TGCGCCAGCACCGAGGACAGACCCACCACTGAAGCTTTCTTT. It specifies CASTEDRPTTEAFF.

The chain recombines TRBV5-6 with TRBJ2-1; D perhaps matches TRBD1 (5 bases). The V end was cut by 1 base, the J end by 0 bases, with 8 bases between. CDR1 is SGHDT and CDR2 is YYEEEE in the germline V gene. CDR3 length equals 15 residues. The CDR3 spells CASSLWGSSYNEQFF. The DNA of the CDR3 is TGTGCCAGCAGCTTGTGGGGCAGCTCCTACAATGAGCAGTTCTTC. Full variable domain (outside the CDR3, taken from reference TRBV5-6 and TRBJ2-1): DAGVTQSPTHLIKTRGQQVTLRCSPKSGHDTVSWYQQALGQGPQFIFQYYEEEERQRGNFPDRFSGHQFPNYSSELNVNALLLGDSALYLCASSLWGSSYNEQFFGPGTRLTVL.

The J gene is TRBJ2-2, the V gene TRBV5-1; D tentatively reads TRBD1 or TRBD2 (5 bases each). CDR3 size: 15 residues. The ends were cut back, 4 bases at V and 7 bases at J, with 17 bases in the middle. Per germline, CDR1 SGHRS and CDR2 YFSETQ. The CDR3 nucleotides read TGCGCCAGCAGCACCGGGACCGTTGGTGTCGGGGAGCTGTTTTTT. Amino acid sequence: CASSTGTVGVGELFF.

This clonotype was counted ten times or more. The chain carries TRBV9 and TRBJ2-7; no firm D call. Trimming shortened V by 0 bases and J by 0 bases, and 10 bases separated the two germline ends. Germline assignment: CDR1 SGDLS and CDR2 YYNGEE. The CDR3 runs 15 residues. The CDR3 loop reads CASSVGLSGSYEQYF. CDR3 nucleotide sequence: TGTGCCAGCAGCGTAGGACTCTCCGGCTCCTACGAGCAGTACTTC. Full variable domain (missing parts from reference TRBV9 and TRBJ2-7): DSGVTQTPKHLITATGQRVTLRCSPRSGDLSVYWYQQSLDQGLQFLIQYYNGEERAKGNILERFSAQQFPDLHSELNLSSLELGDSALYFCASSVGLSGSYEQYFGPGTRLTVT.

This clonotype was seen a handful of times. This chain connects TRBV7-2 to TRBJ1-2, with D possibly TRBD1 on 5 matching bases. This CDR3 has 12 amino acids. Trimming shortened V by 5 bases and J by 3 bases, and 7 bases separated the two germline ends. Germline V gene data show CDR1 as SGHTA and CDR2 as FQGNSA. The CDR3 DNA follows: TGTGCCAGCAGCGACAGTCACTATGGCTACACCTTC. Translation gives CASSDSHYGYTF.